This is a list of T cell receptor beta chains from one sample in a study of T cell repertoires in cytomegalovirus infection. TCRdb re-called the reads with MiXCR, one entry per CDR3 protein. This sample has around 450,000 distinct CDR3 sequences, with roughly 31% found just once. The sample taken for sequencing was PBMCs. These receptors originate from a human donor in good health (CMV status not recorded). Some clones in this sample may be carry-over from other donors' samples. CDR3s include the opening cysteine and the closing phenylalanine or tryptophan. Fields, in order: CDR3 protein, CDR3 DNA, D gene, clone size, V gene, J gene. A D gene is named only where the DNA matches it firmly. Where a row states a size, it is once, few, many or the class of an expanded clone; other rows omit it.

CDR3aa: CASSRDYRGAYQETQYF
CDR3nt: TGTGCCAGCAGCCGAGACTACAGGGGAGCTTACCAAGAGACCCAGTACTTC
d_gene: TRBD1
abundance: -
v_gene: TRBV7-6
j_gene: TRBJ2-5

CDR3aa: CASSSSQGYNEQFF
CDR3nt: TGTGCCAGCAGTTCTTCCCAGGGGTACAATGAGCAGTTCTTC
d_gene: -
abundance: many
v_gene: TRBV12-3/TRBV12-4
j_gene: TRBJ2-1

CDR3aa: CASSLGQQPQHF
CDR3nt: TGTGCCAGCAGCTTGGGACAGCAGCCCCAGCATTTT
d_gene: -
abundance: few
v_gene: TRBV5-6
j_gene: TRBJ1-5

CDR3aa: CASSIVAGLEAFF
CDR3nt: TGTGCCAGTAGTATAGTCGCAGGGCTTGAAGCTTTCTTT
d_gene: -
abundance: few
v_gene: TRBV19
j_gene: TRBJ1-1

CDR3aa: CASQGQGTRANEKLFF
CDR3nt: TGTGCCAGCCAGGGACAGGGGACTCGTGCTAATGAAAAACTGTTTTTT
d_gene: TRBD1
abundance: many
v_gene: TRBV7-2
j_gene: TRBJ1-4

CDR3aa: CASSIRAATYEQYF
CDR3nt: TGTGCCAGTAGTATAAGGGCAGCTACCTACGAGCAGTACTTC
d_gene: -
abundance: -
v_gene: TRBV19
j_gene: TRBJ2-7

CDR3aa: CASSLVSKVTEAFF
CDR3nt: TGTGCCAGCAGCTTAGTTAGCAAGGTCACTGAAGCTTTCTTT
d_gene: -
abundance: -
v_gene: TRBV11-2
j_gene: TRBJ1-1

CDR3aa: CASMEEFGYTF
CDR3nt: TGTGCCAGCATGGAGGAGTTTGGCTACACCTTC
d_gene: -
abundance: -
v_gene: TRBV7-2
j_gene: TRBJ1-2

CDR3aa: CASSRDSLNEKLFF
CDR3nt: TGTGCCAGCAGCAGGGACAGTCTCAATGAAAAACTGTTTTTT
d_gene: TRBD1
abundance: few
v_gene: TRBV5-4
j_gene: TRBJ1-4

CDR3aa: CASSYSSEQFF
CDR3nt: TGTGCCAGCAGTTACTCTTCCGAGCAGTTCTTC
d_gene: -
abundance: -
v_gene: TRBV6-2/TRBV6-3
j_gene: TRBJ2-1

CDR3aa: CASSLMGRTVGTGELFF
CDR3nt: TGTGCCAGCAGCTTAATGGGACGCACCGTAGGGACCGGGGAGCTGTTTTTT
d_gene: -
abundance: many
v_gene: TRBV7-8
j_gene: TRBJ2-2